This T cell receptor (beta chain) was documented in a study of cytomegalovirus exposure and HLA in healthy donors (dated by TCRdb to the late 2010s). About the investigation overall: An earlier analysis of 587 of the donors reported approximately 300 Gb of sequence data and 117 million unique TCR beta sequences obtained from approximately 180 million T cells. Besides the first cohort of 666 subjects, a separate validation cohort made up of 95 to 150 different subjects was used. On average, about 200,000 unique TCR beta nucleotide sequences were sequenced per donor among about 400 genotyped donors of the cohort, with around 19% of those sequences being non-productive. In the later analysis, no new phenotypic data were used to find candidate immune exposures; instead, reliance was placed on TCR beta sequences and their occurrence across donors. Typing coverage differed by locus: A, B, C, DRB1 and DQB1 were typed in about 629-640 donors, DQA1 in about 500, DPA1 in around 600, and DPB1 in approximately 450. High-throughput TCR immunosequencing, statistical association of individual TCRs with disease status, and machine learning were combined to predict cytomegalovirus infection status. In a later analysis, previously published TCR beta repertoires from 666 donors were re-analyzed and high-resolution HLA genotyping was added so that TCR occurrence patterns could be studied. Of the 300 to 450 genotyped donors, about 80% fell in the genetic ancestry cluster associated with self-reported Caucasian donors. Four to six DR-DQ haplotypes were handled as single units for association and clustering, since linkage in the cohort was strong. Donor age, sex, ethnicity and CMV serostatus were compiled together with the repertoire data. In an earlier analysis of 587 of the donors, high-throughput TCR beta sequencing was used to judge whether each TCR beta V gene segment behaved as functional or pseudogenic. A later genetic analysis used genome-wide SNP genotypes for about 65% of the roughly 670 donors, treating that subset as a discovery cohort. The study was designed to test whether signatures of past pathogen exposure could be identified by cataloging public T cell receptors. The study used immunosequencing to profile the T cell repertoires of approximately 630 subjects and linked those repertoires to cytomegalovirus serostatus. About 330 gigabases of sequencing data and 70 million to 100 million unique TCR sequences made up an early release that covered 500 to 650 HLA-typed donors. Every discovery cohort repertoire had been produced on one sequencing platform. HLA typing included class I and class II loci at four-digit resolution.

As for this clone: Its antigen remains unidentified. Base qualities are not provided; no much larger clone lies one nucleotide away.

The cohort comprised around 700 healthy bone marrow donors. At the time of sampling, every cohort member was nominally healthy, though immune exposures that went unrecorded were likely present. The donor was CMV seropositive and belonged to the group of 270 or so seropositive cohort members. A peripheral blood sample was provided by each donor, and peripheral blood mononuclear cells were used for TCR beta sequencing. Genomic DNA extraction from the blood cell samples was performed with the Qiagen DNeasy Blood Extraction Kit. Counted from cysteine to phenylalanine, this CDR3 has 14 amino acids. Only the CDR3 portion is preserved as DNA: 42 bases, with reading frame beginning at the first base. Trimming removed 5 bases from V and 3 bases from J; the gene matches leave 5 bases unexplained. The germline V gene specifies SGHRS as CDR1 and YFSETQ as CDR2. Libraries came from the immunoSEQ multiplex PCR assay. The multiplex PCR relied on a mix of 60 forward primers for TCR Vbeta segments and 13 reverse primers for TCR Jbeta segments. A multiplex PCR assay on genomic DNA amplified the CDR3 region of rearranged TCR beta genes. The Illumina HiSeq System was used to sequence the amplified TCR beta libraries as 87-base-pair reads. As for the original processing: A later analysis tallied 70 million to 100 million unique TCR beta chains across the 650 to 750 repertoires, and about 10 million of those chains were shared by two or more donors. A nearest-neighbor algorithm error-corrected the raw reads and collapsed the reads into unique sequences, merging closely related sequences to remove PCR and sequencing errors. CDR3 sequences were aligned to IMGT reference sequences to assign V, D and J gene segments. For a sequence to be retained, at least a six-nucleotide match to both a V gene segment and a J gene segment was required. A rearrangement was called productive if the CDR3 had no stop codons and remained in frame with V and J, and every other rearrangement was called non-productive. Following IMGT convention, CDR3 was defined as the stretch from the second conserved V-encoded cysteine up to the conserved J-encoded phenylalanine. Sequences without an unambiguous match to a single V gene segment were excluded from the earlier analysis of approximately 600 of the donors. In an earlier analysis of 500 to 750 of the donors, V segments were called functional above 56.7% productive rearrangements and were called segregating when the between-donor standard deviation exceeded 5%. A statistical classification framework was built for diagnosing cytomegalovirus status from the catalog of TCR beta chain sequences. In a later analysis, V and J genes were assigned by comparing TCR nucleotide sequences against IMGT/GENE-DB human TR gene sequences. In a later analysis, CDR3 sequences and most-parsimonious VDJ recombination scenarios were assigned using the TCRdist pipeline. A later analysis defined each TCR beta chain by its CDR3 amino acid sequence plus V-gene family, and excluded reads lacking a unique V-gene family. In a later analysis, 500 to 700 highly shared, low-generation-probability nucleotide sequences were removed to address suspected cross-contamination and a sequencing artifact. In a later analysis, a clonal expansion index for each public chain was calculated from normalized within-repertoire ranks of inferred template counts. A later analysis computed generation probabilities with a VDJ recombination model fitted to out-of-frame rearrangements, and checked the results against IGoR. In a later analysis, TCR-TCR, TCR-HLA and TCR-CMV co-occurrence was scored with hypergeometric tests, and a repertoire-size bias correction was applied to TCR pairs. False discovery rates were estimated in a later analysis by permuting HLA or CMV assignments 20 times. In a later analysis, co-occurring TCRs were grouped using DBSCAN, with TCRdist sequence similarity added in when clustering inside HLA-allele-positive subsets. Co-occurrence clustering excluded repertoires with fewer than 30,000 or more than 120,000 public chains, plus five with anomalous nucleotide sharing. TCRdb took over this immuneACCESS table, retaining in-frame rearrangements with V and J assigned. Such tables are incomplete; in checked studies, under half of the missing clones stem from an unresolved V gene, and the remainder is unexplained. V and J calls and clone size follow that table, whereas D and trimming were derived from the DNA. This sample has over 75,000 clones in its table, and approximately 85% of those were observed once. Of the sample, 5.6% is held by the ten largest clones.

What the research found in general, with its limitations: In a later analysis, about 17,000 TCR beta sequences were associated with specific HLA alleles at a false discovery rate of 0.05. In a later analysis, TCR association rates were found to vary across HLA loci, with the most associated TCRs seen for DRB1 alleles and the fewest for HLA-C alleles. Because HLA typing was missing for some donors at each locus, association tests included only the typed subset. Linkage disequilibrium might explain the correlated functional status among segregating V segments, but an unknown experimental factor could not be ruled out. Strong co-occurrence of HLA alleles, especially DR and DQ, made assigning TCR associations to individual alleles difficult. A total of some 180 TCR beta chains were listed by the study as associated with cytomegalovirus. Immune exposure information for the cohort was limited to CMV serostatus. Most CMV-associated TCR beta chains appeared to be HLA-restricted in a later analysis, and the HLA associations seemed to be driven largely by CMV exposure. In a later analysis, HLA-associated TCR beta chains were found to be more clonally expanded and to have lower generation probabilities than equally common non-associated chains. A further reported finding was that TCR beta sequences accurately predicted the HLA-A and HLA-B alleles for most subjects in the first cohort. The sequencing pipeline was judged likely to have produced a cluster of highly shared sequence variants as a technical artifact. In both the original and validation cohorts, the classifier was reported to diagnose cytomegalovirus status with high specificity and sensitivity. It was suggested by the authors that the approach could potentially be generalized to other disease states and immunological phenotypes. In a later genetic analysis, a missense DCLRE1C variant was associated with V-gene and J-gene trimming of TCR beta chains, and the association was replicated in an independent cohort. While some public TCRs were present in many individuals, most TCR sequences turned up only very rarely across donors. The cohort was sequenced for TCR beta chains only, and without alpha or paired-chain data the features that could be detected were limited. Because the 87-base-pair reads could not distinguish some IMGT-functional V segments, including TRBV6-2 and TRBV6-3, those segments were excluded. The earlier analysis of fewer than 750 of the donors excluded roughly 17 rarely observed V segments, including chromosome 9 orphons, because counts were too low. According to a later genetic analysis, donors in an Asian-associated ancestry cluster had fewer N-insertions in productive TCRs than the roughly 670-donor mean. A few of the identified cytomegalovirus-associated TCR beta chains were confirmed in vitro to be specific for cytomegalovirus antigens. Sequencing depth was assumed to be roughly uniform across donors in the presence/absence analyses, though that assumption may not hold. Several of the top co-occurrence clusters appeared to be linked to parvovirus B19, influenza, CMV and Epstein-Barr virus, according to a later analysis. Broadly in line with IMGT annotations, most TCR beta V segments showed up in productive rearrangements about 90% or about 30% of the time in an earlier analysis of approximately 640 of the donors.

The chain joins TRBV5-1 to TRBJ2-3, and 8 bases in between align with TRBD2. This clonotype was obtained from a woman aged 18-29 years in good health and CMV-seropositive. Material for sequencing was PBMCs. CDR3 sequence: CASRLADFTDTQYF. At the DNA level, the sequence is TGCGCCAGCAGACTAGCGGACTTTACAGATACGCAGTATTTT.